These 22 T cell receptor beta chains originate from one sample sequenced in a study of T cells after yellow fever vaccination. A single record per CDR3 protein comes from TCRdb applying MiXCR to the 5' RACE reads. Among around 500,000 distinct CDR3 sequences listed, 20% to 25% were seen once. Here the sequenced sample was PBMCs, taken roughly 20 days after the first yellow fever vaccination. The origin of the receptors is a young man who received the YFV17D yellow fever vaccine.

The chain is built from TRBV3-1 and TRBJ1-1; TRBD1 agrees at 9 bases. Germline CDR1 is LGHDT and CDR2 is YNNKEL (reference sequence). V dropped 1 base and J dropped 9; count of bases not matched to a gene: 6. The CDR3 contains 14 residues. In nucleotides, the CDR3 is TGTGCCAGCAGCCAAGCCCCGGGACAGGGAAAAGCTTTCTTT. Translating it yields CASSQAPGQGKAFF.

This clonotype has just a few counts. The gene calls are TRBV12-3 or TRBV12-4 and TRBJ1-2, with unresolved D. Trimming took off 6 bases at V and 7 bases at J, with 12 bases between the two ends. The CDR3 loop spans 12 amino acids. CDR3 in amino acids: CASSRAVSGYTF. CDR3 DNA sequence: TGTGCCAGCAGCCGGGCCGTTAGTGGCTACACCTTC.

This clonotype was found a few times. The chain uses TRBV29-1 and TRBJ2-2; TRBD2 might be the D (5 bases). The CDR3 length is 15 residues. Germline CDR1 reads SQVTM; CDR2 reads ANQGSEA. The V gene lost 7 bases and the J gene lost 5 bases, with 20 bases spanning the gap. The CDR3 spells CSAAEGASKTGELFF. The CDR3 coding sequence is TGCAGCGCTGCTGAGGGCGCGAGTAAGACCGGGGAGCTGTTTTTT.

The chain joins TRBV4-1 to TRBJ2-1, with TRBD2 identical over 7 bases. The CDR3 consists of 14 residues. Germline assignment: CDR1 MGHRA and CDR2 YSYEKL. The J segment lost 7 bases and the V segment lost 2 bases, leaving 5 bases of the junction unmatched. The CDR3 protein is CASSQRLARNEQFF. The CDR3 nucleotides read TGCGCCAGCAGCCAACGACTAGCTCGGAATGAGCAGTTCTTC.

This clonotype was seen a few times. The chain links TRBV5-1 to TRBJ2-4; D may correspond to TRBD1 or TRBD2 (5 bases each). The CDR3 has 15 residues. V dropped 6 bases and J dropped 0 bases, with 13 bases sitting between them. Germline lookup yields CDR1 SGHRS and CDR2 YFSETQ. CDR3 sequence: CASTFAGTAKNIQYF. The CDR3 DNA is TGCGCCAGCACCTTCGCCGGGACAGCCAAAAACATTCAGTACTTC. Using reference TRBV5-1 and TRBJ2-4 for the parts outside the CDR3, the full variable domain is KAGVTQTPRYLIKTRGQQVTLSCSPISGHRSVSWYQQTPGQGLQFLFEYFSETQRNKGNFPGRFSGRQFSNSRSEMNVSTLELGDSALYLCASTFAGTAKNIQYFGAGTRLSVL.

The gene calls are TRBV5-1 and TRBJ2-5, with D possibly TRBD1 on 6 matching bases. This CDR3 contains 13 residues. CDR1 SGHRS and CDR2 YFSETQ come from the germline V gene. V was clipped by 5 bases and J by 5 bases, with 13 bases between them. This CDR3 is CASSRRGLETQYF. The CDR3 DNA is TGCGCCAGCAGTCGCAGGGGTTTGGAGACCCAGTACTTC.

On this clonotype itself: Compared with germline, one end of the junction differs, possibly owing to a read error. V is TRBV3-1 and J is TRBJ2-2; TRBD2 matches 9 bases. The CDR3 runs 20 residues. CDR1 and CDR2 from the germline V gene are LGHDT and YNNKEL (reference sequence). CDR3 DNA: TGTGCCACCAGCCAATTCGGGTATTCGGGTCTAGCGGGGCTCACCGGGGAGCTGTTTTTT. As protein: CATSQFGYSGLAGLTGELFF.

This clonotype was observed a few times. Relative to the germline gene, one junction end is altered; a read error may explain this. This chain joins TRBV7-7 and TRBJ2-1, with TRBD1 matching 8 bases. The CDR3 totals 15 residues. From germline, CDR1 is SSHAT and CDR2 FNYEAQ (reference sequence). The CDR3 reads CASSWRQGLYNEQFF. The CDR3 DNA reads as TGTGCTAGCAGCTGGAGACAGGGGCTCTACAATGAGCAGTTCTTC. The whole variable domain, filled in from reference TRBV7-7 and TRBJ2-1, reads GAGVSQSPRYKVTKRGQDVTLRCDPISSHATLYWYQQALGQGPEFLTYFNYEAQPDKSGLPSDRFSAERPEGSISTLTIQRTEQRDSAMYRCASSWRQGLYNEQFFGPGTRLTVL.

The CDR3: CASSWGPGELFF. CDR3 nucleotide sequence: TGTGCCAGTAGTTGGGGGCCCGGGGAGCTGTTTTTT. The chain has TRBV19 and TRBJ2-2, with D perhaps TRBD1 (6 bases). Germline V gene data show CDR1 as LNHDA and CDR2 as SQIVND (reference sequence). Trimming shortened V by 5 bases and J by 6 bases, and 7 bases separated the two germline ends. This CDR3 has 12 residues. Full variable domain (missing parts from reference TRBV19 and TRBJ2-2): DGGITQSPKYLFRKEGQNVTLSCEQNLNHDAMYWYRQDPGQGLRLIYYSQIVNDFQKGDIAEGYSVSREKKESFPLTVTSAQKNPTAFYLCASSWGPGELFFGEGSRLTVL.

The genes are TRBV4-2 and TRBJ2-5; 12 nucleotides align to TRBD2. V dropped 2 bases and J dropped 6; count of bases not matched to a gene: 10. Per germline, CDR1 LGHNA and CDR2 YNFKEQ. This CDR3 is built from 17 residues. The CDR3 DNA is TGTGCCAGCAGCCAAACTCTTCTAGCGGGGGGGCCGAAGACCCAGTACTTC. Its protein is CASSQTLLAGGPKTQYF.

This clonotype has just a few counts. The J gene is TRBJ1-5, the V gene TRBV12-3 or TRBV12-4; weak D call: TRBD1 (5 bases). The CDR3 runs to 12 residues. The V gene lost 7 bases and the J gene lost 6 bases, with 10 bases spanning the gap. In DNA, the CDR3 is TGTGCCAGCACCGAAGGGGTTCAGCCCCAGCATTTT. It encodes CASTEGVQPQHF.

The V gene is TRBV11-2, the J gene TRBJ2-7, with D hard to call. CDR3 size: 14 residues. Trimming stripped 1 base from V and 0 bases from J, with 7 bases between. Germline V lookup: CDR1 SGHAT, CDR2 FQNNGV. Here the CDR3 DNA reads TGTGCCAGCAGCTTAGGACACCCCTCCTACGAGCAGTACTTC. The encoded protein is CASSLGHPSYEQYF. Complete variable domain (other parts from reference TRBV11-2 and TRBJ2-7): EAGVAQSPRYKIIEKRQSVAFWCNPISGHATLYWYQQILGQGPKLLIQFQNNGVVDDSQLPKDRFSAERLKGVDSTLKIQPAKLEDSAVYLCASSLGHPSYEQYFGPGTRLTVT.

The CDR3 DNA sequence: TGTGCCAGCAGCGTAGTCGGGGCAGGGTCATACAATGAGCAGTTCTTC. It specifies CASSVVGAGSYNEQFF. The rearrangement links TRBV9 to TRBJ2-1, with D perhaps assigned TRBD1 or TRBD2 (5 bases each). CDR1 and CDR2 (germline): SGDLS, YYNGEE. Between the trimmed V and J ends, which lost 0 bases and 4 bases, there was a span of 14 bases. CDR3 length: 16 residues.

The chain carries TRBV20-1 and TRBJ2-7; tentatively, D is TRBD1 (5 bases). The CDR3 is 14 residues long. The germline V gene encodes CDR1 DFQATT and CDR2 SNEGSKA (reference sequence). V was cut by 0 bases and J by 5 bases, with 14 bases left in between. The DNA for the CDR3 is TGCAGTGCTAGAGATGGTAAGGGGTACGACGAGCAGTACTTC. Protein: CSARDGKGYDEQYF.

This clonotype was recorded a few times. J is TRBJ2-2 and V is TRBV7-8, with a possible D match to TRBD2 (5 bases). CDR1 is SGHVS, CDR2 FQNEAQ, per germline. This CDR3 is 14 amino acids long. Trimming stripped 2 bases from V and 7 bases from J, with 11 bases between. The CDR3 spells CASSLTGVGGELFF. The CDR3 coding sequence is TGTGCCAGCAGCTTAACCGGGGTCGGCGGGGAGCTGTTTTTT.

The chain couples TRBV5-6 to TRBJ1-1; D is unclear. The CDR3 covers 15 residues. V lost 0 bases to trimming and J lost 4 bases, with 13 bases between them. Germline V gives CDR1 SGHDT, CDR2 YYEEEE. The CDR3 bases are TGTGCCAGCAGCTTGGGTCGCAGCCTGGTCACTGAAGCTTTCTTT. Its protein product is CASSLGRSLVTEAFF.

With respect to this clonotype: Since a much larger clone is just one base distant, this may be a read error. The V and J genes are TRBV6-4 and TRBJ2-2; no clear D gene. The germline V gene encodes CDR1 MRHNA and CDR2 SNTAGT. The CDR3 is 12 residues long. The V and J ends lost 5 bases and 2 bases respectively, with 3 bases between them. This CDR3 is CASSKNTGELFF. The CDR3 region has the DNA TGTGCCAGCAGTAAAAACACCGGGGAGCTGTTTTTT.

This chain joins TRBV29-1 and TRBJ2-1; 7 bases map to TRBD1. Germline CDR1 and CDR2: SQVTM and ANQGSEA. The CDR3 spans 16 residues. After removal of 5 bases from V and 2 bases from J, the junction contained 12 bases not matched to a gene. CDR3 sequence reads: CSVTGDPRDPYNEQFF. In DNA, the CDR3 is TGCAGCGTTACAGGGGATCCTCGCGACCCCTACAATGAGCAGTTCTTC.

This clonotype turned up a few times. V gene TRBV7-9 combines with J gene TRBJ2-1; D is undetermined. The CDR3 has 13 residues. Germline CDR1 reads SEHNR; CDR2 reads FQNEAQ (reference sequence). Trimming took 4 bases from V and 3 from J, leaving 7 bases between them. CDR3 protein: CASSSPIYNEQFF. CDR3 coding DNA: TGTGCCAGCAGCTCCCCCATCTACAATGAGCAGTTCTTC.

V gene TRBV6-2 or TRBV6-3 combines with J gene TRBJ2-2; maybe TRBD1 (6 bases). The germline V gene encodes CDR1 MNHEY and CDR2 SVGEGT. The length of the CDR3 is 16 residues. V lost 0 bases to trimming and J lost 4 bases, with 12 bases between them. The CDR3 reads CASSYSMPGATGELFF. The CDR3 nucleotides are TGTGCCAGCAGTTACTCGATGCCAGGGGCCACCGGGGAGCTGTTTTTT.

This clonotype was counted a few times. V and J are TRBV11-2 and TRBJ2-1; 8 nucleotides agree with TRBD2. The CDR3 has 17 residues. Germline V gene data show CDR1 as SGHAT and CDR2 as FQNNGV. Trimming cost V 3 bases and J 3 bases; bases outside gene matches: 10. The CDR3 region has the DNA TGTGCCAGCAGCTTTATACTAGCGGCGGGTCGCTACAATGAGCAGTTCTTC. It encodes CASSFILAAGRYNEQFF.

V is TRBV6-1 and J is TRBJ1-2; the D is unclear. This CDR3 comprises 15 residues. Trimming stripped 6 bases from V and 3 bases from J, with 17 bases between. The germline V gene has CDR1 MNHNS and CDR2 SASEGT. CDR3 sequence reads: CASSPRRVEYYGYTF. The CDR3 nucleotides read TGTGCCAGCAGCCCCCGGAGGGTGGAGTACTATGGCTACACCTTC.